These 4 T cell receptor beta chains were all obtained from the same sample, sequenced in a study of cytomegalovirus exposure and HLA in healthy donors (dated by TCRdb to between 2016 and 2019). The library was produced with the immunoSEQ multiplex PCR assay. A mixture of 60 forward primers for TCR Vbeta segments and 13 reverse primers for TCR Jbeta segments was used in the multiplex PCR. TCRdb took this table from immuneACCESS and kept in-frame rearrangements with V and J called. Such tables lack part of the clones; where checked against another copy, unresolved V genes explain under half of the gap, and the rest is unexplained. This sample comprises almost 200,000 clones, around 79% of them detected only once. The ten top clones hold about 4.4% of the sample. The material sequenced was PBMCs. Source of these receptors: a woman between 25 and 40 years old in good health and CMV-seropositive.

The rearrangement links TRBV18 to TRBJ2-3; 12 bases align to TRBD2. Germline V gene data show CDR1 as KGHSH and CDR2 as LQKENI. The CDR3 is 16 residues long. The J segment lost 2 bases and the V segment lost 2 bases, leaving 2 bases of the junction unmatched. The CDR3 sequence is CASSPTSGRTTDTQYF. In nucleotides, the CDR3 is TGTGCCAGCTCACCAACTAGCGGGAGGACCACAGATACGCAGTATTTT.

This chain connects TRBV7-2 to TRBJ2-7; a weak D match, TRBD2 (5 bases). The CDR3 totals 17 residues. Germline V gives CDR1 SGHTA, CDR2 FQGNSA. Trimming pared 1 base from V and 1 base from J, leaving 17 bases between. CDR3 DNA: TGTGCCAGCAGCTTAGAGGGCCCCTGGACTTTTTCCTACGAGCAGTACTTC. Protein sequence: CASSLEGPWTFSYEQYF.

CDR3 DNA: TGTGCCAGCAGCTTAGTAGCGGGAGTAAGTAATGAGCAGTTCTTC. It encodes CASSLVAGVSNEQFF. The chain couples TRBV7-9 to TRBJ2-1, with 9 bases fitting TRBD2. The V gene's germline CDR1 is SEHNR and CDR2 FQNEAQ (reference sequence). The CDR3 has 15 residues. Unmatched junction bases numbered 5, after V lost 1 base and J lost 7 bases.

V and J are TRBV29-1 and TRBJ1-1, with D possibly matching TRBD1 (6 bases). This CDR3 spans 13 amino acids. Germline CDR1 and CDR2: SQVTM and ANQGSEA. The ends were cut back, 4 bases at V and 1 base at J, with 10 bases in the middle. The DNA for the CDR3 is TGCAGCGTTGCGGGGGGGCGGAACACTGAAGCTTTCTTT. Its protein product is CSVAGGRNTEAFF.